This T cell receptor beta chain was documented in a study of shared clonotypes between healthy human individuals. Measured with immunoSEQ multiplex PCR; TCRdb has only the in-frame clones, and not every one. The table has under 1 million clones, 96% seen once. There are 13 residues in the CDR3. Trimming removed 5 bases at V and 4 bases at J, with 12 bases between. Germline V gene data show CDR1 as SGHVS and CDR2 as FQNEAQ. CD45RO-negative, CCR7-positively selected cells formed the naive CD8 fraction, excluding terminally differentiated effector memory CD45RA+ cells. This clonotype was sampled from a young man in good health. The chain uses TRBV7-8 and TRBJ2-7; a weak D match, TRBD1 (5 bases). Sample: naive CD8+ T cells sorted from blood. The DNA of the CDR3 is TGTGCCAGCAGCCCAAGCGACAGTTACGAGCAGTACTTC. This codes for CASSPSDSYEQYF.